This TCR beta chain derives from a study of CD8+ T cells in alopecia areata (dated by TCRdb to the late 2010s). At the level of the whole study: Skin from C3H/HeJ donors with spontaneous alopecia (roughly 6-13 months old) was grafted onto female C3H/HeJ recipients that were about 7-11 weeks old. The study used high-throughput TCRbeta sequencing to examine T cell clonal expansion in alopecia areata, in both the C3H/HeJ mouse model and human patients. On the human side, TCRbeta sequencing was run on scalp tissue and on sorted CD4+ and CD8+ peripheral blood T cells from healthy controls and from alopecia areata patients with either patchy or totalis/universalis disease. Scalp clonality was compared across normal scalp (n=4), patchy alopecia areata scalp (n=8), and alopecia totalis/universalis scalp (n=8). RNA was obtained with the PAXgene miRNA kit for fixed scalp, the miRNeasy kit for PBMCs, and the RNeasy kit for mouse skin. immunoSEQ multiplex PCR using 35 Vbeta forward primers and 13 Jbeta reverse primers was used to amplify TCRbeta CDR3 regions. Study-wide conclusions, independent of this receptor: Unlike mouse skin, which is dominated by gammadelta T cells, normal human skin has resident alphabeta T cells that are also sequenced, and this complicates analysis of the scalp TCR repertoire. Compared with normal scalp, lesional scalp had higher clonality and more expanded CD8+ clones, particularly in alopecia totalis/universalis, a pattern that suggests antigenic drive. Shared TCR sequences between patients were less evident than in mice, which may be partly attributable to HLA diversity in the patient population.

Library construction relied on the immunoSEQ multiplex PCR assay. RNA was extracted from all samples and reverse transcribed into cDNA as template for TCR sequencing. SuperScript III was used for first-strand cDNA synthesis, primed with a 2:1 mix of oligo-dT and random hexamers. A synthetic immune receptor repertoire was used to gauge amplification bias, and whatever bias remained was removed computationally. Libraries were sequenced on Illumina HiSeq using 60 bp reads that covered the CDR3 and were read from J toward V. The paper's processing steps were these. Raw reads were preprocessed for error removal, and CDR3 was defined according to IMGT conventions as running from the conserved cysteine to phenylalanine. Clonality was computed as 1 minus the Shannon entropy, with the entropy normalized by log2 of the number of productive unique TCRs. Whether scalp clones were CD4 or CD8 was inferred by matching scalp TCRbeta sequences against CD4 and CD8 repertoires sorted from blood. In its TCRdb copy, this immuneACCESS table keeps in-frame sequences only and misses some clones. Where compared with another copy, unresolved V genes explain less than half of these, and the others have no known cause. V and J calls plus clone size are reproduced from that table; the DNA served to infer D and trimming. For this sample the table reports about 270,000 clones, with no clone seen just once. More than 0.95% of the sample goes to the ten largest clones.

The CDR3 spans 14 residues, from the cysteine through the phenylalanine. Shown are 33 bases from within the CDR3, in frame from base 1. V was cut back by 5 bases and J by 6 bases, leaving a gap of 12 bases between them. Looking up the germline V gene (reference sequence) yields CDR1 FNHDT and CDR2 SITEND. For this clone: It lacks a known antigen. Gene names and germline sequences here are all drawn from mouse data. The read terminates 3 residues before the CDR3 end, so the remaining end is supplied by the germline J gene.

Cells from pooled mouse cutaneous lymph nodes were stained for CD4, CD8alpha, NKG2D, NKG2ACE and other markers and then sorted on a BD Influx. The rearranged segments are TRBV19 and TRBJ1-6, and TRBD1 may be the D gene, going by 5 matching bases. TRBJ1-6 is placed among ORFs of uncertain function. What was sequenced was CD4+ T cells sorted from a lymph node. The sequence came from a C3H/HeJ mouse with alopecia areata. This strain of mice has MHC haplotype H2-k. The CDR3 is CASSTGGGNSPLYF. The part of the CDR3 DNA that was read is TGTGCCAGCAGCACCGGGGGGGGTAATTCGCCC.